Below, 27 T cell receptor beta chains from the same sample are listed, as sequenced in a study of shared clonotypes between healthy human individuals. The table came from immunoSEQ multiplex PCR; TCRdb's copy has only in-frame clones and leaves some out. The sample yields some 2,000,000 clones, 85% to 95% seen once. Source material: naive CD4+ T cells sorted from blood. Subset denoted: CD45RA+ positively selected. These receptors came from a man aged 18 to 29 in good health.

The chain carries TRBV5-1 and TRBJ1-4; TRBD1 agrees at 11 bases. The germline V gene encodes CDR1 SGHRS and CDR2 YFSETQ. V lost 3 bases, J lost 0 bases, and 4 bases stayed unmatched. This CDR3 spans 17 amino acids. CDR3 loop: CASSWSGQGATNEKLFF. As DNA, the CDR3 is TGCGCCAGCAGCTGGTCGGGACAGGGGGCAACTAATGAAAAACTGTTTTTT. Full variable domain (missing parts from reference TRBV5-1 and TRBJ1-4): KAGVTQTPRYLIKTRGQQVTLSCSPISGHRSVSWYQQTPGQGLQFLFEYFSETQRNKGNFPGRFSGRQFSNSRSEMNVSTLELGDSALYLCASSWSGQGATNEKLFFGSGTQLSVL.

V gene TRBV10-1 combines with J gene TRBJ2-3, with D perhaps matching TRBD1 (5 bases). Germline values: CDR1 WNHNN, CDR2 SYGVQD (reference sequence). The CDR3 runs 13 residues. The V and J ends lost 2 bases and 5 bases respectively, with 8 bases between them. DNA for the CDR3: TGCGCCAGCAGTGAGGGGGCCAGAGATACGCAGTATTTT. Protein product: CASSEGARDTQYF.

V gene TRBV15 combines with J gene TRBJ1-3; D is unclear. This CDR3 contains 15 residues. Germline V gives CDR1 LNHNV, CDR2 YYDKDF (reference sequence). Trimming pared 0 bases from V and 0 bases from J, leaving 6 bases between. The DNA of the CDR3 is TGTGCCACCAGCAGAGACCCCCACTCTGGAAACACCATATATTTT. Protein product: CATSRDPHSGNTIYF.

The chain couples TRBV19 to TRBJ1-5; tentative D call: TRBD1 (5 bases). Trimming cost V 3 bases and J 2 bases, with 11 bases left between them. The germline CDR1 and CDR2 sequences are LNHDA and SQIVND (reference sequence). This CDR3 region has 15 residues. CDR3 coding DNA: TGTGCCAGTAGTATTGGAGACAGTGGCAATCAGCCCCAGCATTTT. Translated: CASSIGDSGNQPQHF.

This chain connects TRBV27 to TRBJ1-3, with TRBD1 as a possible D gene (6 bases). Germline CDR1 MNHEY, CDR2 SMNVEV (reference sequence). The CDR3 totals 17 residues. Trimming removed 3 bases from V and 1 base from J, with 16 bases in between. DNA for the CDR3: TGTGCCAGCAGTTTCCTTTTTACAGGGTTATCTGGAAACACCATATATTTT. This translates into CASSFLFTGLSGNTIYF.

The rearrangement uses TRBV15 and TRBJ1-1; D call uncertain. Germline-derived CDR1 and CDR2 are LNHNV and YYDKDF (reference sequence). The CDR3 totals 15 residues. V was trimmed by 3 bases and J by 3 bases, leaving 14 bases between them. The CDR3: CATSSPANTYTEAFF. Written as DNA, the CDR3 is TGTGCCACCAGCAGTCCCGCCAATACTTACACTGAAGCTTTCTTT.

The chain links TRBV10-3 to TRBJ1-2; D gene ambiguous. Trimming shortened V by 5 bases and J by 7 bases, and 11 bases separated the two germline ends. CDR1 is ENHRY, CDR2 SYGVKD, per germline. CDR3 length: 12 residues. The CDR3 DNA reads TGTGCCATCAGTATCAACATTGGTGGCTACACCTTC. Protein: CAISINIGGYTF.

This sequence joins TRBV9 and TRBJ2-2, with D perhaps matching TRBD1 (6 bases). Germline V lookup: CDR1 SGDLS, CDR2 YYNGEE. Trimming took off 2 bases at V and 6 bases at J, with 14 bases between the two ends. The CDR3 has 15 amino acids. CDR3 bases: TGTGCCAGCAGCGTTATGCCAGGGGCCTCCGGGGAGCTGTTTTTT. Encoded protein: CASSVMPGASGELFF.

The chain employs TRBV5-4 and TRBJ2-1, with no clear D. The CDR3 is 12 residues long. Germline CDR1 and CDR2: SGHNT and YYREEE (reference sequence). Trimming took 4 bases from V and 8 from J, leaving 10 bases between them. CDR3 protein: CASSIYDYEQFF. The DNA for the CDR3 is TGTGCCAGCAGCATATATGATTATGAGCAGTTCTTC.

The chain combines TRBV5-6 with TRBJ1-1; tentative D call: TRBD1 (6 bases). Germline assignment: CDR1 SGHDT and CDR2 YYEEEE. The CDR3 is 14 amino acids. V was clipped by 2 bases and J by 6 bases, with 14 bases between them. The CDR3 sequence is CASSFPQGYSEAFF. CDR3 nucleotides: TGTGCCAGCAGCTTCCCCCAGGGGTACTCTGAAGCTTTCTTT.

The J gene is TRBJ2-2, the V gene TRBV30; perhaps D is TRBD1 or TRBD2 (5 bases each). CDR3 length: 15 amino acids. CDR1 is GTSNPN, CDR2 SVGIG, per germline (reference sequence). V gave up 6 bases and J gave up 1 base, with 15 bases separating them. The CDR3, as DNA: TGTGCCTGCCCGGTGGGGACGCTGAACACCGGGGAGCTGTTTTTT. This sequence encodes CACPVGTLNTGELFF.

The chain employs TRBV7-9 and TRBJ2-7; 10 nucleotides agree with TRBD1. V trimming: 1 base; J trimming: 2 bases; junction bases outside the gene matches: 8. This CDR3 region has 17 residues. Looked up from germline, CDR1 is SEHNR and CDR2 is FQNEAQ (reference sequence). The CDR3 protein is CASSLVTGQGVTYEQYF. Here the CDR3 DNA reads TGTGCCAGCAGCTTAGTAACCGGACAGGGGGTAACCTACGAGCAGTACTTC.

V gene TRBV30 combines with J gene TRBJ2-1; D gene ambiguous. This CDR3 has 12 amino acids. The V end was cut by 1 base, the J end by 4 bases, with 5 bases between. Germline V gene data show CDR1 as GTSNPN and CDR2 as SVGIG (reference sequence). DNA of the CDR3: TGTGCCTGGAGTGCAGAGTACAATGAGCAGTTCTTC. This encodes CAWSAEYNEQFF.

This clone was seen once. This chain joins TRBV4-3 and TRBJ2-2; 9 positions agree with TRBD1. This CDR3 has 16 residues. Germline values: CDR1 LGHNA, CDR2 YSLEER. Trimming at V came to 4 bases and at J to 2 bases, leaving 5 bases not matched to a gene. The CDR3 loop is CASSPGTGRNTGELFF. The CDR3, as DNA: TGCGCCAGCAGCCCTGGGACAGGGAGAAACACCGGGGAGCTGTTTTTT.

The CDR3 is CASSGGLPTDTQYF. CDR3 bases: TGTGCCAGCAGCGGAGGACTCCCCACAGATACGCAGTATTTT. The chain carries TRBV9 and TRBJ2-3; D is perhaps TRBD2 (5 bases). Germline CDR1 SGDLS, CDR2 YYNGEE. The CDR3 length is 14 residues. Trimming cost V 3 bases and J 2 bases, with 10 bases left between them.

The V gene is TRBV5-6, the J gene TRBJ1-5, with D possibly matching TRBD1 (6 bases). CDR3 length: 13 amino acids. Trimming stripped 0 bases from V and 8 bases from J, with 9 bases between. CDR1 SGHDT and CDR2 YYEEEE come from the germline V gene. The CDR3 DNA sequence: TGTGCCAGCAGCTTGGTACACAGGGAGCCCCAGCATTTT. It encodes CASSLVHREPQHF.

This clone was seen once. Written as DNA, the CDR3 is TGTGCCATCAGTGCAGCGGGAGCGGATACGCAGTATTTT. This sequence encodes CAISAAGADTQYF. The rearrangement uses TRBV10-3 and TRBJ2-3; 8 nucleotides line up with TRBD2. Germline CDR1 and CDR2: ENHRY and SYGVKD. V shed 4 bases and J 6 bases; nucleotides not matched to a gene: 3. The length of the CDR3 is 13 residues.

The chain combines TRBV11-2 with TRBJ2-7; TRBD2 matches 10 bases. This CDR3 contains 14 residues. The V segment lost 2 bases and the J segment 4 bases; nucleotides outside the gene matches: 2. Germline V gene lookup returns CDR1 SGHAT and CDR2 FQNNGV. CDR3 DNA sequence: TGTGCCAGCAGCTTAACTAGCGGGATATACGAGCAGTACTTC. The encoded protein is CASSLTSGIYEQYF.

This clone was found once. The V and J genes are TRBV4-1 and TRBJ1-3; D ambiguous. Deletions cut 0 bases from V and 0 bases from J, with 9 bases between. The germline gives CDR1 MGHRA, CDR2 YSYEKL. The CDR3 spans 16 residues. The CDR3 protein is CASSQERVGSGNTIYF. The CDR3, as DNA: TGCGCCAGCAGCCAAGAGCGTGTGGGCTCTGGAAACACCATATATTTT.

The V and J genes are TRBV6-5 and TRBJ2-1; no definite D call. Trimming cost V 4 bases and J 10 bases, with 8 bases left between them. Germline V lookup: CDR1 MNHEY, CDR2 SVGAGI. This CDR3 is 11 amino acids long. The CDR3 region is CASSFSSEQFF. The CDR3 DNA reads as TGTGCCAGCAGTTTTAGCAGCGAGCAGTTCTTC.

The chain joins TRBV30 to TRBJ1-4; 9 bases are a match to TRBD1. Germline V gene sequence: CDR1 GTSNPN, CDR2 SVGIG (reference sequence). The V segment lost 4 bases and the J segment 0 bases; nucleotides outside the gene matches: 12. CDR3 length equals 18 residues. The CDR3 region has the DNA TGTGCCTGGATTCCGGGACAGGGTAAATGGGCAACTAATGAAAAACTGTTTTTT. Encoded protein: CAWIPGQGKWATNEKLFF.

This clone came up once. This chain connects TRBV5-1 to TRBJ2-2; D is possibly TRBD2 (6 bases). Trimming took 4 bases from V and 1 from J, leaving 11 bases between them. Looked up from germline, CDR1 is SGHRS and CDR2 is YFSETQ. This CDR3 region has 15 residues. The CDR3 loop is CASSTGLWNTGELFF. The DNA for the CDR3 is TGCGCCAGCAGCACGGGACTCTGGAACACCGGGGAGCTGTTTTTT.

This chain uses TRBV30 with TRBJ2-1, with TRBD2 matching 9 bases. The germline CDR1 and CDR2 sequences are GTSNPN and SVGIG (reference sequence). V lost 4 bases to trimming and J lost 7 bases; unmatched junction nucleotides: 2. This CDR3 comprises 12 residues. The CDR3 DNA is TGTGCCTGGACTAGCGGGAAAAATGAGCAGTTCTTC. It translates to CAWTSGKNEQFF.

The rearrangement uses TRBV11-2 and TRBJ1-5; 7 bases are shared with TRBD1. Trimming took 3 bases from V and 5 from J; bases not matched to a gene: 4. The CDR3 runs 14 residues. Per germline, CDR1 SGHAT and CDR2 FQNNGV. CDR3: CASSFDRVHQPQHF. The CDR3 nucleotides are TGTGCCAGCAGCTTCGACAGGGTACATCAGCCCCAGCATTTT.

V is TRBV20-1 and J is TRBJ2-3, with D possibly TRBD1 on 6 matching bases. The V and J ends lost 6 bases and 8 bases respectively, with 12 bases between them. The CDR3 has 11 amino acids. Germline CDR1 reads DFQATT; CDR2 reads SNEGSKA (reference sequence). In DNA, the CDR3 is TGCAGTGCGCCACAGGGTAGTACGCAGTATTTT. It is translated as CSAPQGSTQYF.

This chain connects TRBV5-1 to TRBJ2-3; the D gene is possibly TRBD2 (5 bases). Germline CDR1 is SGHRS and CDR2 is YFSETQ. The CDR3 spans 14 residues. V was shortened by 4 bases and J by 5 bases, with 14 bases between the two germline ends. CDR3 sequence reads: CASSGGWVEDTQYF. The DNA of the CDR3 is TGCGCCAGCAGCGGCGGGTGGGTGGAAGATACGCAGTATTTT.

The V call is TRBV19, the J call TRBJ1-2; D is ambiguous. The V gene's germline CDR1 is LNHDA and CDR2 SQIVND (reference sequence). Deletions cut 6 bases from V and 4 bases from J, with 12 bases between. CDR3 length: 13 residues. The CDR3 sequence is CASRLGGSYGYTF. The CDR3 coding sequence is TGTGCCAGTAGGCTGGGAGGAAGCTATGGCTACACCTTC.